This TCR beta chain comes out of a study of PD-1 blockade in classical Hodgkin lymphoma. All patients relapsed after autologous stem cell transplantation, and brentuximab vedotin exposure varied. Germline lookup yields CDR1 SEHNR and CDR2 FQNEAQ (reference sequence). This CDR3 has 14 amino acids. V dropped 5 bases and J dropped 1; count of bases not matched to a gene: 4. To note about this clone: Its antigen is not identified.

Study observations and caveats: Patients with an early start, nivolumab under 1 year after ASCT, were excluded. By C4D1, diversity of CD4+ TCRs had risen significantly, whereas that of CD8+ TCRs had not. The authors have not defined what causes the repertoire differences, possibly disease activity or prior therapy.

TCRdb's copy holds only in-frame clones and misses some; the assay was immunoSEQ multiplex PCR. The sample includes some 150,000 clones, approximately 72% of them seen just once. The V and J genes are TRBV7-9 and TRBJ2-5; 7 bases align to TRBD2. This TCR came from a human donor with classical Hodgkin lymphoma. Material: peripheral blood mononuclear cells (PBMCs), obtained before the second cycle of nivolumab. CDR3: CASSVGRVQETQYF. As DNA, the CDR3 is TGTGCCAGCAGCGTTGGGAGGGTCCAAGAGACCCAGTACTTC.